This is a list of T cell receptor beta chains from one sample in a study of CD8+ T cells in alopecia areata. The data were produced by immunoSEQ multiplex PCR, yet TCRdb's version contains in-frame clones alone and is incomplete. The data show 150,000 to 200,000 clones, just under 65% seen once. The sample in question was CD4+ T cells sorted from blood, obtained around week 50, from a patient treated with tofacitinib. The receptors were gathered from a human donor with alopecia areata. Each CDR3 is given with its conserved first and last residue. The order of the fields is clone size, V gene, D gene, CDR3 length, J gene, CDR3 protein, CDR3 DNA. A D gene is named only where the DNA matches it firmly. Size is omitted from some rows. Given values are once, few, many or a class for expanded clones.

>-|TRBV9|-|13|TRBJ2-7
CASSRDKSDEQYF
TGTGCCAGCAGCCGGGACAAGAGCGACGAGCAGTACTTC
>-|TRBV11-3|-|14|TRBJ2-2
CASRPGRNTGELFF
TGTGCCAGCAGACCGGGACGGAACACCGGGGAGCTGTTTTTT
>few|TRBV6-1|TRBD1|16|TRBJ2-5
CASSERGQGTLKTQYF
TGTGCCAGCAGTGAACGAGGACAGGGGACCCTCAAGACCCAGTACTTC
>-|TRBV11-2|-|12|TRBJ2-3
CASAKDSDTQYF
TGTGCCAGCGCCAAGGACTCAGATACGCAGTATTTT
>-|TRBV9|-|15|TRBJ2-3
CASSVGSVSTDTQYF
TGTGCCAGCAGCGTAGGGTCAGTATCGACAGATACGCAGTATTTT
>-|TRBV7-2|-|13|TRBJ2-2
CASSGSPGGELFF
TGTGCCAGCAGCGGCAGTCCTGGCGGGGAGCTGTTTTTT
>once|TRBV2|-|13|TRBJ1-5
CASRGDSWGPQHF
TGTGCCAGCAGAGGTGACTCGTGGGGGCCCCAGCATTTT
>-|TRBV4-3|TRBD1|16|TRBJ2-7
CASSQGSGTGTYEQYF
TGCGCCAGCAGCCAAGGCTCCGGGACAGGAACCTACGAGCAGTACTTC
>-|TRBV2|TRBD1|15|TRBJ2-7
CASSERTGGSYEQYF
TGTGCCAGCAGCGAGAGGACAGGGGGTTCCTACGAGCAGTACTTC
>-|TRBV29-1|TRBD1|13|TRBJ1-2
CSAGDRAGYGYTF
TGCAGCGCCGGGGACAGGGCAGGATATGGCTACACCTTC
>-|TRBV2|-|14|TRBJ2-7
CASSEERAPYEQYF
TGTGCCAGCAGTGAAGAGCGGGCACCCTACGAGCAGTACTTC
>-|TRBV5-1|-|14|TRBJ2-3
CASSPHSNTDTQYF
TGCGCCAGCAGCCCCCACTCGAACACAGATACGCAGTATTTT
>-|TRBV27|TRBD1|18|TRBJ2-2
CASIPRGRTGANTGELFF
TGTGCCAGCATCCCGAGGGGTCGGACAGGAGCTAACACCGGGGAGCTGTTTTTT
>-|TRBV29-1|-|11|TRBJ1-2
CSVMGTGGYTF
TGCAGCGTTATGGGGACCGGGGGCTACACCTTC
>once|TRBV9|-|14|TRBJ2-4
CASSRGGGSNIQYF
TGTGCCAGCAGCCGCGGAGGGGGCTCAAACATTCAGTACTTC
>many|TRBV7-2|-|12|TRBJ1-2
CASSVGWSGYTF
TGTGCCAGCTCCGTGGGATGGAGTGGCTACACCTTC
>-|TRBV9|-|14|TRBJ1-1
CASSVTGMNTEAFF
TGTGCCAGCAGCGTAACTGGAATGAACACTGAAGCTTTCTTT
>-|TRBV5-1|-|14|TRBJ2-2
CASTLGGNTGELFF
TGCGCCAGCACCCTTGGGGGAAACACCGGGGAGCTGTTTTTT
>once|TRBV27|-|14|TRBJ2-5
CASSYAGFEETQYF
TGTGCCAGCAGTTATGCAGGGTTCGAAGAGACCCAGTACTTC
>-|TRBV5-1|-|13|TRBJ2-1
CASSLRPNNEQFF
TGCGCCAGCAGCTTGCGCCCAAACAATGAGCAGTTCTTC
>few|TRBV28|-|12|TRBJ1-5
CASRASGQPQHF
TGTGCCAGCAGGGCAAGCGGCCAGCCCCAGCATTTT
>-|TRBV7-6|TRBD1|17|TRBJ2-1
CASSPYPGTGVSNEQFF
TGTGCCAGCAGCCCTTACCCAGGGACAGGCGTTAGCAATGAGCAGTTCTTC
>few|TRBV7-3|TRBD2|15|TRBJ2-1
CASSLSGGLFNEQFF
TGTGCCAGCAGCCTAAGCGGGGGGTTGTTCAATGAGCAGTTCTTC
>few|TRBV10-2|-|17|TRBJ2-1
CASSVGGAFNSYNEQFF
TGCGCCAGCAGTGTTGGGGGGGCCTTCAACTCCTACAATGAGCAGTTCTTC
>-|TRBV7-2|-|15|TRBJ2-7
CASSFEWGSSYEQYF
TGTGCCAGCAGCTTCGAGTGGGGGAGCTCCTACGAGCAGTACTTC
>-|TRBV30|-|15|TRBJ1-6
CAWSVRGQGDSPLHF
TGTGCCTGGAGTGTACGGGGGCAGGGCGACTCACCCCTCCACTTT
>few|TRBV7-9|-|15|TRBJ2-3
CASSLGGSIADTQYF
TGTGCCAGCAGCCTTGGGGGTTCGATTGCAGATACGCAGTATTTT
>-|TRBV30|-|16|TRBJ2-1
CAWSSSGIGIYNEQFF
TGTGCCTGGAGTTCCTCTGGGATAGGCATTTACAATGAGCAGTTCTTC
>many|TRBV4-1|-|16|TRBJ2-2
CAGNTGTAENTGELFF
TGCGCCGGAAACACAGGGACCGCAGAGAACACCGGGGAGCTGTTTTTT
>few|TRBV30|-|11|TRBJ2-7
CAWGRAYEQYF
TGTGCCTGGGGCAGAGCCTACGAGCAGTACTTC
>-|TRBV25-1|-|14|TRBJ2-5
CASSEYVAGWTQYF
TGTGCCAGCAGTGAATACGTGGCGGGGTGGACCCAGTACTTC
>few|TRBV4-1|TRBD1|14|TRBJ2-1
CASSLGQGYNEQFF
TGCGCCAGCAGTTTAGGACAGGGGTACAATGAGCAGTTCTTC
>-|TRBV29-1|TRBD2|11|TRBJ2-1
CSVGLGGEQFF
TGCAGCGTGGGACTAGGGGGGGAGCAGTTCTTC
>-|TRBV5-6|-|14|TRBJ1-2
CASSPPVGGDGYTF
TGTGCCAGCAGCCCTCCAGTTGGGGGTGATGGCTACACCTTC
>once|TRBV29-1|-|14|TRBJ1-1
CSVGYRGKNTEAFF
TGCAGCGTTGGGTATCGGGGGAAGAACACTGAAGCTTTCTTT
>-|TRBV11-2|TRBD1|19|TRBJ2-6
CASSSIQRSQGSGANVLTF
TGTGCCAGCAGCTCGATTCAACGTTCACAGGGGTCTGGGGCCAACGTCCTGACTTTC
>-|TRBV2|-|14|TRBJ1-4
CASSVQGLSEKLFF
TGTGCCAGCAGTGTTCAGGGATTAAGCGAAAAACTGTTTTTT
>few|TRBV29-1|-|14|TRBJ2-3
CSGAVKYRPDTQYF
TGCAGCGGCGCGGTGAAATACAGGCCAGATACGCAGTATTTT
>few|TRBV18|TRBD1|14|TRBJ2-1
CASSPRTGEGEQFF
TGTGCCAGCTCACCAAGGACAGGGGAAGGTGAGCAGTTCTTC
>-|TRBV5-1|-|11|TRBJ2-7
CASSESYEQYF
TGCGCCAGCTCGGAATCCTACGAGCAGTACTTC
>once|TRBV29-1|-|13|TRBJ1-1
CSADRTDHFESFF
TGCAGCGCTGACCGCACAGATCACTTCGAATCTTTCTTT
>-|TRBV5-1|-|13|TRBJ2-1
CASSLVQDNEQFF
TGCGCCAGCAGCTTGGTTCAGGACAATGAGCAGTTCTTC
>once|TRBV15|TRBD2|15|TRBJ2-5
CATSRDPAGRETQYF
TGTGCCACCAGCAGGGACCCAGCGGGGAGAGAGACCCAGTACTTC
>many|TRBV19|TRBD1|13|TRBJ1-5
CASSMDRGQPQHF
TGTGCCAGTAGTATGGACAGGGGCCAGCCCCAGCATTTT
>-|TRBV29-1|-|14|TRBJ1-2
CSAGGQGLKSGYTF
TGCAGCGCTGGGGGGCAGGGGCTGAAGTCTGGCTACACCTTC
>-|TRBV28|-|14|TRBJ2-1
CASSLLLVGNEQFF
TGTGCCAGCAGTTTACTTCTTGTGGGTAATGAGCAGTTCTTC
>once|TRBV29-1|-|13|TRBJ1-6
CSVQQGTNSPLHF
TGCAGCGTTCAACAGGGTACTAATTCACCCCTCCACTTT
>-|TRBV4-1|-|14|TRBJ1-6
CASSHEGGNSPLHF
TGCGCCAGCAGCCACGAGGGAGGAAATTCACCCCTCCACTTT
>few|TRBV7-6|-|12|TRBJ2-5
CASSHGAETQYF
TGTGCCAGCAGCCACGGGGCCGAGACCCAGTACTTC
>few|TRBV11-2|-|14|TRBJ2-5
CASSLSDFGETQYF
TGTGCCAGCAGCTTATCTGACTTCGGAGAGACCCAGTACTTC
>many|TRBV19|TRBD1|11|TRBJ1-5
CASSFGQERAF
TGTGCCAGTAGTTTCGGACAGGAGAGGGCCTTT
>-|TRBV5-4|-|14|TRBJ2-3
CASSLEGVLDTQYF
TGTGCCAGCAGCTTGGAGGGGGTCTTGGATACGCAGTATTTT
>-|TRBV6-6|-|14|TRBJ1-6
CATGHISYNSPLHF
TGTGCCACCGGACACATCTCCTATAATTCACCCCTCCACTTT
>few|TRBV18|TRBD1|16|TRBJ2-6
CASSPGQGSGANVLTF
TGTGCCAGCTCACCGGGACAGGGCTCTGGGGCCAACGTCCTGACTTTC
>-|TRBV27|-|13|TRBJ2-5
CASQPDSQETQYF
TGTGCCAGCCAACCTGACAGCCAAGAGACCCAGTACTTC